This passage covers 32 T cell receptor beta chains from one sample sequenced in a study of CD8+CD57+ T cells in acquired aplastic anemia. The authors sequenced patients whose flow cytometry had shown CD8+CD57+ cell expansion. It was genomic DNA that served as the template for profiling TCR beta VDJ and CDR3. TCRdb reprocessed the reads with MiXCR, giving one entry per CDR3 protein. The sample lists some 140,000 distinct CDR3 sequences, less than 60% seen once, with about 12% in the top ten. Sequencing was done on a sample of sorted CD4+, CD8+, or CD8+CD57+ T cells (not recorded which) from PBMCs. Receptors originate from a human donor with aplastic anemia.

This CDR3 reads CASSYRPTPMNTEAFF. In DNA, the CDR3 is TGTGCCAGCAGTTACCGACCGACACCGATGAACACTGAAGCTTTCTTT. The chain links TRBV6-5 to TRBJ1-1, with D uncertain. The CDR3 has 16 amino acids. Trimming removed 2 bases at V and 0 bases at J, with 13 bases between. CDR1 MNHEY and CDR2 SVGAGI come from the germline V gene.

CDR3 in DNA: TGCGCCAGCAGTGAGCAGAACACTGAAGCTTTCTTT. This sequence encodes CASSEQNTEAFF. This chain uses TRBV10-1 with TRBJ1-1; D is unresolved. Germline-derived CDR1 and CDR2 are WNHNN and SYGVQD (reference sequence). This CDR3 contains 12 residues. Trimming took 2 bases from V and 1 from J, leaving 2 bases between them.

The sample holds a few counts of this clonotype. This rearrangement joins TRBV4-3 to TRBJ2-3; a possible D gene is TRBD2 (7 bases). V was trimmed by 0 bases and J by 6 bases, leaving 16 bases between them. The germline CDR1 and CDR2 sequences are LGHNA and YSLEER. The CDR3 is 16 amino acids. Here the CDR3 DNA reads TGCGCCAGCAGCCAAGATTTGGGGGGGGGCGGTGATACGCAGTATTTT. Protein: CASSQDLGGGGDTQYF.

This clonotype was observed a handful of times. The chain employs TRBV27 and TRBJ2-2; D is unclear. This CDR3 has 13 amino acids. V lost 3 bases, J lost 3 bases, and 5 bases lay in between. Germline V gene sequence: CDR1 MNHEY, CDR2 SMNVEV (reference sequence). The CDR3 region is CASSLSYTGELFF. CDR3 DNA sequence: TGTGCCAGCAGTTTGTCGTACACCGGGGAGCTGTTTTTT.

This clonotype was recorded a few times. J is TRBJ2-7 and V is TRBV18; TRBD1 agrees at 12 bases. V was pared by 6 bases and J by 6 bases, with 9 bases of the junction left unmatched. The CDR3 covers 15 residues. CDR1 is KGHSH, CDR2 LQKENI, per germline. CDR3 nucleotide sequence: TGTGCCAGCTCCCACCCAGGGGACAGGGGGCCCGAGCAGTACTTC. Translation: CASSHPGDRGPEQYF.

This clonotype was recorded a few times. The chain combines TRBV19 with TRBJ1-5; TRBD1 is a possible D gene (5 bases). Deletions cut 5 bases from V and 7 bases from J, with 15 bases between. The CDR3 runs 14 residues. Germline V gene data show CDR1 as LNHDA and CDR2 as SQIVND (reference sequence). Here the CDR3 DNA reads TGTGCCAGTAGTGGGGGATCGGGAACCCAGCCCCAGCATTTT. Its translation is CASSGGSGTQPQHF. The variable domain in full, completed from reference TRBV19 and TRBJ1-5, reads DGGITQSPKYLFRKEGQNVTLSCEQNLNHDAMYWYRQDPGQGLRLIYYSQIVNDFQKGDIAEGYSVSREKKESFPLTVTSAQKNPTAFYLCASSGGSGTQPQHFGDGTRLSIL.

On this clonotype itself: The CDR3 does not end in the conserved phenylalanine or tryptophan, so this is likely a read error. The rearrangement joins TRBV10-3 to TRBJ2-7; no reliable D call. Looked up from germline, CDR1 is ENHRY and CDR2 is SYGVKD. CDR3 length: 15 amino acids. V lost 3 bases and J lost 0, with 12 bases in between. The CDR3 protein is CAISEELLSSYEQYC. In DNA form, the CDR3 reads TGTGCCATCAGTGAAGAACTCCTGAGCTCCTACGAGCAGTACTGC.

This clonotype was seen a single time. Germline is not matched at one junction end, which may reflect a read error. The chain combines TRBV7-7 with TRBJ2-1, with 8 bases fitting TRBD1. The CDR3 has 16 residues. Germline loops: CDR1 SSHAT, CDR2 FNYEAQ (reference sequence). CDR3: CASSDEGQGSGNEQFF. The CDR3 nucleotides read TGTGCTAGCAGTGACGAAGGACAGGGAAGCGGCAATGAGCAGTTCTTC.

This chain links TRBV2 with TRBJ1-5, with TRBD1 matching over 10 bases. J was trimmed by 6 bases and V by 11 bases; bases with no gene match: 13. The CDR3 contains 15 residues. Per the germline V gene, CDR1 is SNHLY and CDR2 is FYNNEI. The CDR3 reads CAGDRGTGVSQPQHF. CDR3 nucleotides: TGTGCCGGCGATCGGGGGACAGGGGTCAGTCAGCCCCAGCATTTT.

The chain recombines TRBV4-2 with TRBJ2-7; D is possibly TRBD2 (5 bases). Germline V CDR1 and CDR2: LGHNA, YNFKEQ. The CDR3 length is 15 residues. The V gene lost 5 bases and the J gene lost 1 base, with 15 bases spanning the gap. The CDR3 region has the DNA TGTGCCAGCAGCTCCTCGGCGGGCCCTTCCTACGAGCAGTACTTC. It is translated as CASSSSAGPSYEQYF.

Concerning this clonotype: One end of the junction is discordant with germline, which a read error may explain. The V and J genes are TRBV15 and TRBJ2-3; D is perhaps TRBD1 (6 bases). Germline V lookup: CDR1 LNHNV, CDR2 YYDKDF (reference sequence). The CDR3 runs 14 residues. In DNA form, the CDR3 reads TGTGCCACCAGCAGAGATATGGGGGCGGATACGCAGGATTTT. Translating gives CATSRDMGADTQDF.

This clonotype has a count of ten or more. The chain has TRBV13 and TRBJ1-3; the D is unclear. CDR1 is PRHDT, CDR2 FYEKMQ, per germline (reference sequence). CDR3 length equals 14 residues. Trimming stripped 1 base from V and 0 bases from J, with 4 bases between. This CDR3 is CASSLVNSGNTIYF. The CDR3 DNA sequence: TGTGCCAGCAGCTTAGTGAACTCTGGAAACACCATATATTTT.

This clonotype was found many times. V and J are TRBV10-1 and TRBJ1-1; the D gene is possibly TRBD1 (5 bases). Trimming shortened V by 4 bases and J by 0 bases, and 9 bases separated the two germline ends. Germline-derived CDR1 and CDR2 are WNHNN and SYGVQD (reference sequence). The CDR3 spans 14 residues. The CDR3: CASSAGQLNTEAFF. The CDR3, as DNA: TGCGCCAGCAGTGCCGGACAATTGAACACTGAAGCTTTCTTT.

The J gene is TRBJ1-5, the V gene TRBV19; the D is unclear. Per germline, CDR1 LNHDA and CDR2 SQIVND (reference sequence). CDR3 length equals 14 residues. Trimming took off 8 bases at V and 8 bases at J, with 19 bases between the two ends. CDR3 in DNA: TGTGCCAGTGTTCAAACCTGGGCCGATAAGCCCCAGCATTTT. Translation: CASVQTWADKPQHF.

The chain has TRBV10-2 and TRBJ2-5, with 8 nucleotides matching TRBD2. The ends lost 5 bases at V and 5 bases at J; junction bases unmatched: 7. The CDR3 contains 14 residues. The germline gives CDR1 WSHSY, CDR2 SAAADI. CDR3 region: CASSPTSGRETQYF. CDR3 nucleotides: TGCGCCAGCAGTCCTACTAGCGGACGGGAGACCCAGTACTTC.

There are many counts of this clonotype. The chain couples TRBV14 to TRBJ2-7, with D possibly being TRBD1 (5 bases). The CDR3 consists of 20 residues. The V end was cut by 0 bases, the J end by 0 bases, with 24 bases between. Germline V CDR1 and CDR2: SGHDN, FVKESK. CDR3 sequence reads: CASSQDMAPTLGELSYEQYF. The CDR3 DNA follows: TGTGCCAGCAGCCAAGATATGGCGCCCACATTAGGGGAACTCTCCTACGAGCAGTACTTC.

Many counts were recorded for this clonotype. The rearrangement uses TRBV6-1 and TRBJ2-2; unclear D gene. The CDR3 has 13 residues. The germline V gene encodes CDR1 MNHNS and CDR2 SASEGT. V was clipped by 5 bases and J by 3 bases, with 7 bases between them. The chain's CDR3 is CASSPRDTGELFF. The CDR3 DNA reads TGTGCCAGCAGTCCCCGGGACACCGGGGAGCTGTTTTTT.

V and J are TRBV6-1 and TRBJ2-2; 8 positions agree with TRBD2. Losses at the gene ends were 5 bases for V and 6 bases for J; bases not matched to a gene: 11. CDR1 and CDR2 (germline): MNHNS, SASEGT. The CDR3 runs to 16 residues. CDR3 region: CASSPLGGELSGELFF. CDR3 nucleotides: TGTGCCAGCAGTCCCCTCGGGGGGGAGCTGTCCGGGGAGCTGTTTTTT.

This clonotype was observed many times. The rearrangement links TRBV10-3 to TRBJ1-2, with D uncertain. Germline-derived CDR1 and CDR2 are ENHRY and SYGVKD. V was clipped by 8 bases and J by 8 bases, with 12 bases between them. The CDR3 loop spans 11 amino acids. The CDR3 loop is CAIGSGEGYTF. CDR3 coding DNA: TGTGCCATCGGGTCCGGGGAAGGCTACACCTTC.

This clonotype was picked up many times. CDR3 coding DNA: TGTGCCAGCAGCCCACGTACAGGGAACACTGAAGCTTTCTTT. Its protein product is CASSPRTGNTEAFF. This chain links TRBV7-8 with TRBJ1-1, with a possible D match to TRBD1 (5 bases). This CDR3 is built from 14 residues. From germline, CDR1 is SGHVS and CDR2 FQNEAQ. Trimming shortened V by 5 bases and J by 1 base, and 11 bases separated the two germline ends. The entire variable domain, with the rest obtained from reference TRBV7-8 and TRBJ1-1, is as follows: GAGVSQSPRYKVAKRGQDVALRCDPISGHVSLFWYQQALGQGPEFLTYFQNEAQLDKSGLPSDRFFAERPEGSVSTLKIQRTQQEDSAVYLCASSPRTGNTEAFFGQGTRLTVV.

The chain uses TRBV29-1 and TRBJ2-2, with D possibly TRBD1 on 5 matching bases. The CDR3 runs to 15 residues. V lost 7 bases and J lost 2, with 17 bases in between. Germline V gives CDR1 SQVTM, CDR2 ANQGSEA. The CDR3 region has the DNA TGCAGCGCCAAAGGGGTAGAGTTAAACACCGGGGAGCTGTTTTTT. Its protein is CSAKGVELNTGELFF.

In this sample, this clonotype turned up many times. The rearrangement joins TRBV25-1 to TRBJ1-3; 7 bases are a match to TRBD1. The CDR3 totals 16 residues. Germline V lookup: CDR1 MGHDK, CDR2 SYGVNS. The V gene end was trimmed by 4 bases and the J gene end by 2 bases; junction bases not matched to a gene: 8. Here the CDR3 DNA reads TGTGCCAGCAGTGGACAGGGAGAGGAGCCTGGAAACACCATATATTTT. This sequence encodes CASSGQGEEPGNTIYF.

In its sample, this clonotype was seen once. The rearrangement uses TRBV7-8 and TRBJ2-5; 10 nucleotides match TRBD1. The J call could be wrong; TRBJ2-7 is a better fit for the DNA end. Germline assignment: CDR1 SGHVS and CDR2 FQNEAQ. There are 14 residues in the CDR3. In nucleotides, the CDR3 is TGTGCCAGCAGCTTGACAGGGGGCAAGTACGAGCAGTACTTC. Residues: CASSLTGGKYEQYF.

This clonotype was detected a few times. CDR3 residues: CSVEGGYNEQFF. CDR3 nucleotide sequence: TGCAGCGTTGAGGGCGGCTACAATGAGCAGTTCTTC. This chain joins TRBV29-1 and TRBJ2-1; D unclear. The CDR3 contains 12 residues. Trimming took 3 bases from V and 3 from J, leaving 6 bases between them. From germline, CDR1 is SQVTM and CDR2 ANQGSEA.

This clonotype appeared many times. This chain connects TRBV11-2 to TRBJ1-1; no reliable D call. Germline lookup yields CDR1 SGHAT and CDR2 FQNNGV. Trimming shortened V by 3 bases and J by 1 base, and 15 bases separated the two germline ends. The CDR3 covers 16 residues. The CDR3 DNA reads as TGTGCCAGCAGCTTCCCAGAAAGAAACAAGAACACTGAAGCTTTCTTT. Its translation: CASSFPERNKNTEAFF. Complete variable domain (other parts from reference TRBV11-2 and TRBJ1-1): EAGVAQSPRYKIIEKRQSVAFWCNPISGHATLYWYQQILGQGPKLLIQFQNNGVVDDSQLPKDRFSAERLKGVDSTLKIQPAKLEDSAVYLCASSFPERNKNTEAFFGQGTRLTVV.

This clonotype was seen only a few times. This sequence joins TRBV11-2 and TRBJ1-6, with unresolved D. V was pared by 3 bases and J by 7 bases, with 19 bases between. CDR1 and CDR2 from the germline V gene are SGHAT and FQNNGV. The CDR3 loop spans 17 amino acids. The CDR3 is CASSFNGQLVPNSPLHF. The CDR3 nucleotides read TGTGCCAGCAGCTTCAATGGCCAGTTAGTGCCCAATTCACCCCTCCACTTT.

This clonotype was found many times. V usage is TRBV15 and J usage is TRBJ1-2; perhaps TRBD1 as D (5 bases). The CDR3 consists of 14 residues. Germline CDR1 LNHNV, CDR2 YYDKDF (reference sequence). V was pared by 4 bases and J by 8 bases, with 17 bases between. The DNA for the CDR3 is TGTGCCACCAGCATCGGAGGAGAAGCAGGGGGCTACACCTTC. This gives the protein CATSIGGEAGGYTF.

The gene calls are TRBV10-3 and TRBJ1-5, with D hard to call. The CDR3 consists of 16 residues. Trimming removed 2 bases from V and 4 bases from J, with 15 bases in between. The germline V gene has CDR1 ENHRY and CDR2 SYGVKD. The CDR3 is CAISEEEGRRNQPQHF. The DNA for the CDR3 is TGTGCCATCAGTGAGGAGGAAGGGAGGAGGAATCAGCCCCAGCATTTT.

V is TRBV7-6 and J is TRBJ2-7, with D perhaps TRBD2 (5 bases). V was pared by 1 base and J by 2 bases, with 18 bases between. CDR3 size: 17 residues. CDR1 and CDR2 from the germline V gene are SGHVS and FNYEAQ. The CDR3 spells CASSLERDTGYPYEQYF. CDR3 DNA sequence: TGTGCCAGCAGCTTAGAGAGGGATACGGGGTACCCCTACGAGCAGTACTTC.

In DNA form, the CDR3 reads TGTGCCAGCAGCGACGAGCGGGGGGGTTACAATGAGCAGTTCTTC. Translated: CASSDERGGYNEQFF. The chain links TRBV9 to TRBJ2-1; the match to TRBD2 covers 10 bases. CDR3 length: 15 amino acids. The germline CDR1 and CDR2 sequences are SGDLS and YYNGEE. Trimming removed 3 bases from V and 4 bases from J; junction bases left unmatched: 4.

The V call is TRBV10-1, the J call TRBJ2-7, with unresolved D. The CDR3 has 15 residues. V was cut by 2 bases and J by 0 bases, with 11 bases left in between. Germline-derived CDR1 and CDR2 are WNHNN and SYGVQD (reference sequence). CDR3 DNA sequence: TGCGCCAGCAGTGAGGAAGACTCCAGCTCCTACGAGCAGTACTTC. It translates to CASSEEDSSSYEQYF.

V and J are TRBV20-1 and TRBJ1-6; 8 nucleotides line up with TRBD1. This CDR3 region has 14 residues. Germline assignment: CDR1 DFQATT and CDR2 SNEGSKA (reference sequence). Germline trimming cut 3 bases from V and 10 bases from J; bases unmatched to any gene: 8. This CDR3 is CSARPGQGVSPLHF. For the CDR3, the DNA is TGCAGTGCTAGGCCTGGACAGGGAGTCTCACCCCTCCACTTT.